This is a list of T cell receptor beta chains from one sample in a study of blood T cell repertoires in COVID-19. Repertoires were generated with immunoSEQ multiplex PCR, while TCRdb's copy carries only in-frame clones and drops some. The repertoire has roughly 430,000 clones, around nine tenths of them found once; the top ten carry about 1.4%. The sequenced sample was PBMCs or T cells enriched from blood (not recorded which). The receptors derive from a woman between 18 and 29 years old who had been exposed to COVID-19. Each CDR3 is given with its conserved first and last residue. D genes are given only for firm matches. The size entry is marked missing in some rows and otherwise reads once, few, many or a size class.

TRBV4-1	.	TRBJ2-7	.	CASSQGSTEQYF	TGCGCCAGCAGCCAAGGGTCTACCGAGCAGTACTTC
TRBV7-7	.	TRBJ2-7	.	CASSSSQGSYEQYF	TGTGCTAGCAGCTCCTCCCAGGGATCCTACGAGCAGTACTTC
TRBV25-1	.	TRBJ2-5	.	CASSECEETQYF	TGTGCCAGCAGTGAATGTGAGGAGACCCAGTACTTC
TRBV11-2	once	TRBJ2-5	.	CASSLDLGVQETQYF	TGTGCCAGCAGCTTAGATCTCGGGGTCCAAGAGACCCAGTACTTC
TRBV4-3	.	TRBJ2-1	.	CASSQDWDNNEQFF	TGCGCCAGCAGCCAAGATTGGGACAACAATGAGCAGTTCTTC
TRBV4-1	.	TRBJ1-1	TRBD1	CASSQQGQGNTEAFF	TGCGCCAGCAGCCAACAGGGACAGGGGAACACTGAAGCTTTCTTT
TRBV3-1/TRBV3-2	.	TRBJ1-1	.	CASSPGGWTEAFF	TGTGCCAGCAGCCCCGGGGGGTGGACTGAAGCTTTCTTT
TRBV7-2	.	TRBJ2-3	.	CASSLAWTAGTDTQYF	TGTGCCAGCAGCTTAGCGTGGACAGCGGGCACAGATACGCAGTATTTT
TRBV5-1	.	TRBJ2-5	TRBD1	CASRKGTGGQETQYF	TGCGCCAGCAGGAAGGGGACAGGTGGACAAGAGACCCAGTACTTC
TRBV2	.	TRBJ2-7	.	CASSRAGEQYF	TGTGCCAGCAGTCGCGCCGGCGAGCAGTACTTC
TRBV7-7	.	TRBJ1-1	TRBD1	CASCDRVNTEAFF	TGTGCCAGCTGCGACAGGGTGAACACTGAAGCTTTCTTT
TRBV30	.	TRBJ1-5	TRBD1	CAWRQGYSNQPQHF	TGTGCCTGGCGACAGGGATATAGCAATCAGCCCCAGCATTTT
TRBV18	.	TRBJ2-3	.	CASSPGQGGADTQYF	TGTGCCAGCTCACCCGGACAGGGAGGGGCAGATACGCAGTATTTT
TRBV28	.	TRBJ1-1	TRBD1	CASSLNPGQGGTEAFF	TGTGCCAGCAGTTTAAACCCTGGACAGGGAGGAACTGAAGCTTTCTTT
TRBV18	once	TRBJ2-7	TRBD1	CASSLRTGDVYEQYF	TGTGCCAGCTCACTCCGGACAGGGGATGTCTACGAGCAGTACTTC
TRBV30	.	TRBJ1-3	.	CAWSPPPRAGNTIYF	TGTGCCTGGAGCCCGCCCCCCAGGGCTGGAAACACCATATATTTT
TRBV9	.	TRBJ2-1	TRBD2	CASSVLAGGLDEQFF	TGTGCCAGCAGCGTCCTCGCGGGGGGGCTGGATGAGCAGTTCTTC
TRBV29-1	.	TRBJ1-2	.	CSLGTDYGYTF	TGCAGCCTTGGAACGGACTATGGCTACACCTTC
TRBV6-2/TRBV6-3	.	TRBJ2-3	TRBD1	CATSTGQGKRNTDTQYF	TGTGCCACCAGTACGGGACAGGGGAAGAGGAACACAGATACGCAGTATTTT
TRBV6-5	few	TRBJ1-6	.	CASSYGAAALPLHF	TGTGCCAGCAGTTACGGGGCGGCGGCTTTACCCCTCCACTTT
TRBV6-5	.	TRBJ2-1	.	CASSLIRNSYNEQFF	TGTGCCAGCAGCCTTATCAGAAACTCCTACAATGAGCAGTTCTTC
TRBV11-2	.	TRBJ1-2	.	CASIQIGPLAFIYGYTF	TGTGCCAGCATTCAAATCGGGCCCCTAGCTTTTATCTATGGCTACACCTTC
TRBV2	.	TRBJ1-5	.	CASSERLTGNQPQHF	TGTGCCAGCAGTGAACGTTTGACAGGCAATCAGCCCCAGCATTTT
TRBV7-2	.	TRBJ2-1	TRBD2	CASSSRGESSYNEQFF	TGTGCCAGCAGCTCTCGGGGGGAGAGCTCCTACAATGAGCAGTTCTTC
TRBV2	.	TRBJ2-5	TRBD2	CAAVAGGQETQYF	TGTGCCGCAGTAGCGGGGGGCCAAGAGACCCAGTACTTC
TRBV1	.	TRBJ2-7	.	CTSSQDLARLRAYEQYF	TGCACCAGCAGCCAAGACTTGGCCCGTTTACGGGCCTACGAGCAGTACTTC
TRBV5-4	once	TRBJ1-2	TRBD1	CASSPGTDFSYGYTF	TGTGCCAGCAGCCCCGGGACAGATTTTTCCTATGGCTACACCTTC
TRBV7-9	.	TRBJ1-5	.	CASSWLNQPQHF	TGTGCCAGCAGCTGGCTGAATCAGCCCCAGCATTTT
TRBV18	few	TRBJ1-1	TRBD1	CASSPIQGAGAEAFF	TGTGCCAGCTCACCAATACAGGGGGCCGGCGCTGAAGCTTTCTTT
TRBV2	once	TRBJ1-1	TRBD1	CASTPGRGLPGGTEAFF	TGTGCCAGCACCCCCGGCAGGGGGCTGCCAGGGGGCACTGAAGCTTTCTTT
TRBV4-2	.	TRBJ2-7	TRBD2	CASSQVSGGSHTGYEQYF	TGTGCCAGCAGCCAAGTATCGGGCGGGAGCCACACGGGATACGAGCAGTACTTC
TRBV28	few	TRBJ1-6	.	CASSLTWGQGNSPLHF	TGTGCCAGCAGTTTAACGTGGGGGCAGGGAAATTCACCCCTCCACTTT
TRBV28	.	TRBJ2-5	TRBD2	CASSAPGGNQETQYF	TGTGCCAGCAGTGCCCCGGGGGGTAACCAAGAGACCCAGTACTTC
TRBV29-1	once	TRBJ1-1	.	CSVWGRAGNTEAFF	TGCAGCGTTTGGGGCAGGGCCGGGAACACTGAAGCTTTCTTT
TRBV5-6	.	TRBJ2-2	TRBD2	CASSRGLAGIENTGELFF	TGTGCCAGCAGCCGGGGACTAGCGGGAATAGAGAACACCGGGGAGCTGTTTTTT
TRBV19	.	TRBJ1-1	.	CASSMDGGGTEAFF	TGTGCCAGTAGTATGGACGGGGGAGGGACTGAAGCTTTCTTT
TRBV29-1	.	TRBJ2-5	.	CSVLTGNYPFQYF	TGCAGCGTCCTAACCGGGAACTACCCATTCCAGTACTTC
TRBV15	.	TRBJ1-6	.	CATSRDRTSLNSPLHF	TGTGCCACCAGCAGAGATCGCACCAGTTTAAATTCACCCCTCCACTTT
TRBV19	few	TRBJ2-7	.	CASTLTYTESSYEQYF	TGTGCCAGCACACTAACTTACACGGAAAGCTCCTACGAGCAGTACTTC
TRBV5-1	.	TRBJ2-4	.	CASRPDSYNIQYF	TGCGCCAGCAGACCGGACAGCTACAACATTCAGTACTTC
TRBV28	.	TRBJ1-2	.	CASSDARTGPRYGYTF	TGTGCCAGCAGTGACGCCCGTACAGGGCCAAGATATGGCTACACCTTC
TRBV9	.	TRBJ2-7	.	CASRPSDVGEQYF	TGTGCCAGCAGACCCAGCGATGTGGGCGAGCAGTACTTC
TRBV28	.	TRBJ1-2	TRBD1	CASSAITSGTGYGYTF	TGTGCCAGCAGTGCCATCACATCCGGGACAGGCTATGGCTACACCTTC
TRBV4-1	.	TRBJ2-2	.	CASSQVGANTGELFF	TGCGCCAGCAGCCAAGTGGGGGCAAACACCGGGGAGCTGTTTTTT
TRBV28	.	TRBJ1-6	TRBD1	CASSLWGQGVSSPLHF	TGTGCCAGCAGTTTATGGGGGCAGGGGGTTAGTTCACCCCTCCACTTT
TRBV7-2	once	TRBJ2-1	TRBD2	CASSPWGIVGGGQFF	TGCGCCAGCAGCCCCTGGGGGATTGTCGGCGGGGGTCAGTTCTTC
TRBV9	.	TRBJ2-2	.	CASSPRTGELFF	TGTGCCAGCAGCCCCCGGACCGGGGAGCTGTTTTTT
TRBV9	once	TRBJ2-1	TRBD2	CASSVGTSGYNEQFF	TGTGCCAGCAGCGTCGGGACTAGCGGTTACAATGAGCAGTTCTTC
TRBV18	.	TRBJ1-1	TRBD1	CASTPGQSYTEAFF	TGTGCCAGCACTCCGGGACAGAGCTACACTGAAGCTTTCTTT
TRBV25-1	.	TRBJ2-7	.	CASSVREGYNEQYF	TGTGCCAGCAGTGTACGGGAAGGGTACAACGAGCAGTACTTC
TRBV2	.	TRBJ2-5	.	CASMGDSGETSRGWETQYF	TGTGCCAGCATGGGGGATAGCGGAGAAACGAGCCGAGGTTGGGAGACCCAGTACTTC
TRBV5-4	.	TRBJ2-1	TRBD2	CASSPTFDSGVTNEQFF	TGTGCCAGCAGCCCTACCTTTGACAGCGGGGTGACCAATGAGCAGTTCTTC
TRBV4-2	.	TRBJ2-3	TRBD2	CASSQESGLAGDTQYF	TGTGCCAGCAGCCAAGAGTCAGGACTAGCGGGAGATACGCAGTATTTT
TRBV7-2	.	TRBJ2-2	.	CASRESANTGELFF	TGTGCCAGCAGAGAGAGTGCGAACACCGGGGAGCTGTTTTTT
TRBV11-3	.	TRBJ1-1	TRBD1	CASSSGTGTSNTEAFF	TGTGCCAGCAGCTCAGGGACAGGGACCTCGAACACTGAAGCTTTCTTT
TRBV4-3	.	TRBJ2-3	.	CASSHHPFGISTDTQYF	TGCGCCAGCAGCCACCACCCCTTCGGGATAAGCACAGATACGCAGTATTTT
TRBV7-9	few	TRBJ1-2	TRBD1	CASSLTAQGDGYTF	TGTGCCAGCAGCCTGACGGCGCAGGGGGATGGCTACACCTTC
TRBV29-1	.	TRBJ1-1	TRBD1	CSAQGSDTEAFF	TGCAGCGCACAGGGGTCCGACACTGAAGCTTTCTTT
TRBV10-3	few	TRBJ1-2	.	CAISESDGGWYGYTF	TGTGCCATCAGTGAGTCGGATGGCGGCTGGTATGGCTACACCTTC